This TCR beta chain was identified during a study of a mutant IDH1 vaccine in newly diagnosed glioma. Study in general: Most patients had received both radiotherapy and temozolomide, the prior options being radiotherapy, temozolomide, or both.

Time point: week 35, safety follow-up. The vaccine gave 300 ug of a 20-mer mutant IDH1 peptide subcutaneously per dose. For this clone: Its antigen is unidentified.

The data were produced by immunoSEQ multiplex PCR, yet TCRdb's version contains in-frame clones alone and is incomplete. The table has just over 65,000 clones, approximately 81% seen once. This CDR3 spans 14 amino acids. Germline V CDR1 and CDR2: SGHAT, FQNNGV. V lost 2 bases and J lost 1, with 8 bases in between. This chain joins TRBV11-2 and TRBJ2-5; D is unclear. This material consisted of PBMCs, taken from a glioma patient whose treatment included an IDH1 peptide vaccine. The receptor was derived from a man between 18 and 35 years old with glioma. The CDR3 reads CASSLYTGQETQYF. CDR3 sequence (DNA): TGTGCCAGCAGCTTATACACGGGCCAAGAGACCCAGTACTTC. Variable domain in full (rest from reference TRBV11-2 and TRBJ2-5): EAGVAQSPRYKIIEKRQSVAFWCNPISGHATLYWYQQILGQGPKLLIQFQNNGVVDDSQLPKDRFSAERLKGVDSTLKIQPAKLEDSAVYLCASSLYTGQETQYFGPGTRLLVL.